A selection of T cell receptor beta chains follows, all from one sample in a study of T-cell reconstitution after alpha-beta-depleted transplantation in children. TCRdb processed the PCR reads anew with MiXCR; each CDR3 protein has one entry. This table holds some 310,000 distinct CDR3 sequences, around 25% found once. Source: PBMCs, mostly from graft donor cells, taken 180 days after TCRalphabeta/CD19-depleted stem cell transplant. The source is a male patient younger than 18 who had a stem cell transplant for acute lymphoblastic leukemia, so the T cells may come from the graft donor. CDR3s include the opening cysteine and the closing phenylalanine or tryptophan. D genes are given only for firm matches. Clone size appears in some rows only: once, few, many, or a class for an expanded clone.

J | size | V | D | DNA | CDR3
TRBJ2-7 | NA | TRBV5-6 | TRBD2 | TGTGCCAGCAGCGCTACCCCCGGGACTAGCGGGCCAATCACCTACGAGCAGTACTTC | CASSATPGTSGPITYEQYF
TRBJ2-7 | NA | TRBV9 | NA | TGTGCCAGCAGCGGGGACTCCAACGAGCAGTACTTC | CASSGDSNEQYF
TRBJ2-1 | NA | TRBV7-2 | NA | TGTGCCAGCAGCTTCTGGGAGGCGCAGTTCTTC | CASSFWEAQFF
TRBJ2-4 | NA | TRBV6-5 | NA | TGTGCCAGCAGTTACGGGCTAGCCAAAAACATTCAGTACTTC | CASSYGLAKNIQYF
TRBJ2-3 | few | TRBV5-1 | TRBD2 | TGCGCCAGCAGCTTGTCGAGGACTAGCGGGAGCTCTGATACGCAGTATTTT | CASSLSRTSGSSDTQYF
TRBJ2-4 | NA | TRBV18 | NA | TGTGCCAGCTCACTAGCCAAAAACATTCAGTACTTC | CASSLAKNIQYF
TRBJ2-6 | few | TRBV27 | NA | TGTGCCAGCAGTTCCTTCTCTGGGGCCAACGTCCTGACTTTC | CASSSFSGANVLTF
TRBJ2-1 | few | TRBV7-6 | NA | TGTGCCAGCAGCTTCGCGGAGGATGAGCAGTTCTTC | CASSFAEDEQFF
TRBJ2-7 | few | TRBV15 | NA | TGTGCCACCAGCAAAAGACAATCCGGTGGGGAGCAGTACTTC | CATSKRQSGGEQYF
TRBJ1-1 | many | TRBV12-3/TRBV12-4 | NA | TGTGCCAGCAGTTTACGGGGGAACACTGAAGCTTTCTTT | CASSLRGNTEAFF
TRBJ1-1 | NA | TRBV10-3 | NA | TGTGGCATCAGTGAGTCGTCCCGGGCCCTGAACACTGAAGCTTTCTTT | CGISESSRALNTEAFF
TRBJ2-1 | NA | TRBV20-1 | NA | TGCAGTGCTAGAGTGGGACAGGGGGCCGGGACTAGCGGAAACAATGAGCAGTTCTTC | CSARVGQGAGTSGNNEQFF
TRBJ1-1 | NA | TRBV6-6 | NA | TGTGCCAGCAGTTTATCAGCCGGCACTGAAGCTTTCTTT | CASSLSAGTEAFF
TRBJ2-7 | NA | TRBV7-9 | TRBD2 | TGTGCCAGCAGCTTCGGCGGCGGGAGGCCCTCCTACGAGCAGTACTTC | CASSFGGGRPSYEQYF
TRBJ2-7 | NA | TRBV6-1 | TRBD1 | TGTGCCAGCAGGAAGGTTCAGGGGGCCTACGAGCAGTACTTC | CASRKVQGAYEQYF
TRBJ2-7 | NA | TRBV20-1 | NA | TGCAGTGCGATACCTCTTGGGGGCGTCTACGAGCAGTACTTC | CSAIPLGGVYEQYF
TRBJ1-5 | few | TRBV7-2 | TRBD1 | TGTGCCAGCAGCCCACTCAAATGGGGACAGCACAATCAGCCCCAGCATTTT | CASSPLKWGQHNQPQHF
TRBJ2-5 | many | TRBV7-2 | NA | TGTGCCAGCAGCTTGTTTATCTTGCGGGTGGGACAAGAGACCCAGTACTTC | CASSLFILRVGQETQYF
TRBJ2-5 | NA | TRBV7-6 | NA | TGTGCCACACGACGGGAGACCCAGTACTTC | CATRRETQYF
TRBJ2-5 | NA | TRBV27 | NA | TGTGCCAGCAGTTTAAAGGCGGGGTGGGAGACCCAGTACTTC | CASSLKAGWETQYF
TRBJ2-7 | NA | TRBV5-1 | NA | TGCGCCAGCAGCCCGCTCGTCGACTCCTACGAGCAGTACTTC | CASSPLVDSYEQYF
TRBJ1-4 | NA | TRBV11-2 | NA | TGTGCCAGCAGCTCTAGACAGGCATTCGGGGAAAAACTGTTTTTT | CASSSRQAFGEKLFF
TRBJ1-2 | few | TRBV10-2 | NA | TGCGCCAGTGCCGGGACCAACTATGGCTACACCTTC | CASAGTNYGYTF
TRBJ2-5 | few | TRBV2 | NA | TGTGCCAGCAGTGGTAGCTCAGTCCCCGGGGGGACCCAGTACTTC | CASSGSSVPGGTQYF
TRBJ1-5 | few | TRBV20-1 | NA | TGCAGTGCTTACAGGCCCTGGGGCAATCAGCCCCAGCATTTT | CSAYRPWGNQPQHF
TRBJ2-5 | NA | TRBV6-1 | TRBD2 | TGTGCCAGCAGGCCCCGATTGACTAGCGGCCAAGAGACCCAGTACTTC | CASRPRLTSGQETQYF
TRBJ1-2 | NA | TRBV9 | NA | TGTGCCAGCAGCGTAGTGGCAGGCTATGGCTACACCTTC | CASSVVAGYGYTF
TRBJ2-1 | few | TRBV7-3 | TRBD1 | TGTGCCAGCAGCTTAAGACCAGGGGGCGCTCAGAATGAGCAGTTCTTC | CASSLRPGGAQNEQFF
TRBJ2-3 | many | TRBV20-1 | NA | TGCAGTGCTAGCGCCAGGGGGGCCCCCACAGATACGCAGTATTTT | CSASARGAPTDTQYF
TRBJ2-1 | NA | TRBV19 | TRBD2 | TGTGCCAGTAGTATAGAGCGGGGGGTCAATGAGCAGTTCTTC | CASSIERGVNEQFF
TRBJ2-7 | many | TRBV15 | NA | TGTGCCACCTCGGGTGGTGGGGTACCCTACGAGCAGTACTTC | CATSGGGVPYEQYF
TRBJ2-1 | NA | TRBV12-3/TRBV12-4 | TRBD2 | TGTGCCAGCAGTTTTGGGACTAGCGGGAGGGCCAGAGATGAGCAGTTCTTC | CASSFGTSGRARDEQFF
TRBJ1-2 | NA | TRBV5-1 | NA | TGCGCCAGCAGCTTGCTACCCAGGAAGGGCTACACCTTC | CASSLLPRKGYTF
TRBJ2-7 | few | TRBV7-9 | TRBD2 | TGTGCCAGCAGCTGGGGACTAGCGGGAGTTGAGCAGTACTTC | CASSWGLAGVEQYF
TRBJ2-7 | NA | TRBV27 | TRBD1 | TGTGCCAGCAGTTTATGGCAGGGGGCATACGAGCAGTACTTC | CASSLWQGAYEQYF
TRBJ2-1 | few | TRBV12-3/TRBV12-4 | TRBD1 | TGTGCCAGCAAGCCGGGACAGCCGAGGGATGAGCAGTTCTTC | CASKPGQPRDEQFF
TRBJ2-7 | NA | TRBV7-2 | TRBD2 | TGTGCCAGCACCTGGACTAGCGGACTTTCCTACGAGCAGTACTTC | CASTWTSGLSYEQYF
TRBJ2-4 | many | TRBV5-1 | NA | TGTGCCAGCAGCTTAGGGGGAAACATTCAGTACTTC | CASSLGGNIQYF
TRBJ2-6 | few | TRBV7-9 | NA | TGTGCCAGCAGCTTAGTCCGGTTCGGTGGGGCCAACGTCCTGACTTTC | CASSLVRFGGANVLTF
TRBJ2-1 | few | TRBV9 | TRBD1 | TGTGCCAGCAGCGTAAGAGGACAGGGGGCATGGTCCTACAATGAGCAGTTCTTC | CASSVRGQGAWSYNEQFF
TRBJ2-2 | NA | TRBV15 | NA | TGTGCCACCAGCAGGGGATCGAACACCGGGGAGCTGTTTTTT | CATSRGSNTGELFF
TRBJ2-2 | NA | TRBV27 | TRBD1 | TGTGCCAGCAGTTTTTTTGGGACAGGGATTATGGTGGGGGACACCGGGGAGCTGTTTTTT | CASSFFGTGIMVGDTGELFF
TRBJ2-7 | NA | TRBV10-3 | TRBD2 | TGTGCCATCAGCGATACTTTAGCGGGAGGATCCTACGAGCAGTACTTC | CAISDTLAGGSYEQYF
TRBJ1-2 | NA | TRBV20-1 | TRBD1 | TGCAGTGCTACAGGGGGCAAGGACTATGGCTACACCTTC | CSATGGKDYGYTF
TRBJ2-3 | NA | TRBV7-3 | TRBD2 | TGTGCCAGCAGCTTAAGGAGCGGGAGGGGTAGGGGCACAGATACGCAGTATTTT | CASSLRSGRGRGTDTQYF
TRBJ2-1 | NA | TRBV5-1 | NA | TGCGCCAGCAGCTTGTACGGGGGCTCCTACAATGAGCAGTTCTTC | CASSLYGGSYNEQFF
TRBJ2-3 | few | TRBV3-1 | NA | TGTGCCAGCAGCCAACTACGGATTAGCACAGATACGCAGTATTTT | CASSQLRISTDTQYF
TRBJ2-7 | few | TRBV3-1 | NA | TGTGCCAGCAGCCGTTCTCCGGGGCCGACCTACGAGCAGTACTTC | CASSRSPGPTYEQYF
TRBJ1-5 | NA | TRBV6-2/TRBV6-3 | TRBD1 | TGTGCCAGCAGTTACGCCGGGACAGCTAATAGCAATCAGCCCCAGCATTTT | CASSYAGTANSNQPQHF
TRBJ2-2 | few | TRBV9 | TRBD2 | TGTGCCAGCAGCCTCACTAGCGGGATTACCGGGGAGCTGTTTTTT | CASSLTSGITGELFF
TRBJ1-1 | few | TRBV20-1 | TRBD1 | TGCAGTGCTAGAGAAGGACAGGGAGTTGAAGCTTTCTTT | CSAREGQGVEAFF
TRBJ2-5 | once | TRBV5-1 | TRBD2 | TGCGCCAGCAGCCCCGGAGATACGCCTAGCGGGAGGACGGAGACCCAGTACTTC | CASSPGDTPSGRTETQYF